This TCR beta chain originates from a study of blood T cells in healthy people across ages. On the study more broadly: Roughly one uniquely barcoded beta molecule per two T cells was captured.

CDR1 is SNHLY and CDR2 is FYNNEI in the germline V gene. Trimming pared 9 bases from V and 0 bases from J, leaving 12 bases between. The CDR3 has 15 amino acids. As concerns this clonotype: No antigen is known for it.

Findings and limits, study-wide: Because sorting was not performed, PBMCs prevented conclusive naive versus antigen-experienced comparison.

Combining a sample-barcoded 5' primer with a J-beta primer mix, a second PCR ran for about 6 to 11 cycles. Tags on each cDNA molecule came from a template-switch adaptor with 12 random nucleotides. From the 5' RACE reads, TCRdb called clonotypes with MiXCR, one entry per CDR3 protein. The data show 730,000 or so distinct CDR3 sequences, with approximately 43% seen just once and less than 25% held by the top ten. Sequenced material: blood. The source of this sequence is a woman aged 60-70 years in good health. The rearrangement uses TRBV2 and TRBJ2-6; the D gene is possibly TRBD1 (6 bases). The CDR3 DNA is TGTGCCAGTAGACAGGCCAGCTCTGGGGCCAACGTCCTGACTTTC. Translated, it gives CASRQASSGANVLTF.